What follows are 17 T cell receptor beta chains derived from one specimen sequenced in a study of response to subunit inactivated influenza vaccine listed by TCRdb under 2018. This specimen's time point label, per the study, means: 45 to 50 days after influenza vaccine administration. Libraries were built with RT-PCR. Sequencing used an Illumina HiSeq 2500. The raw public reads went through TCRdb reprocessing: fastp at Q25, MiXCR clone calling, in-frame beta chains kept. Records with the same CDR3 protein are collapsed into one entry carrying the most frequent genes and DNA. The sample profile shows about 480,000 distinct CDR3 sequences; under 15% of them were found once. About an eighth of the sample goes to the ten largest clones. The sequenced sample was PBMCs from blood, obtained roughly 47 days after vaccination. These receptors came from a man in his fifties or sixties who received an inactivated influenza vaccine. Donor details come from another sample of the same person, matched by shared clones.

The chain combines TRBV12-3 or TRBV12-4 with TRBJ1-1; D possibly corresponds to TRBD1 (5 bases). The ends were cut back, 2 bases at V and 4 bases at J, with 17 bases in the middle. CDR3 length: 16 residues. CDR3 DNA sequence: TGTGCCAGCAGTTTATCCGGTGGGACGAGGAGCACTGAAGCTTTCTTT. It codes for CASSLSGGTRSTEAFF.

This clonotype was counted only a few times. This sequence joins TRBV9 and TRBJ2-5; TRBD2 aligns across 13 bases. Germline V gives CDR1 SGDLS, CDR2 YYNGEE. The CDR3 is 17 amino acids. V lost 0 bases, J lost 3 bases, and 5 bases stayed unmatched. CDR3 sequence reads: CASSVAIGTSGEETQYF. The CDR3 bases are TGTGCCAGCAGCGTAGCTATCGGGACTAGCGGGGAAGAGACCCAGTACTTC.

The chain joins TRBV7-9 to TRBJ2-4; the D gene is possibly TRBD1 (5 bases). The CDR3 consists of 15 residues. Germline V gene lookup returns CDR1 SEHNR and CDR2 FQNEAQ (reference sequence). Trimming pared 8 bases from V and 5 bases from J, leaving 19 bases between. CDR3 in amino acids: CASRQLDPIQNIQYF. CDR3 DNA sequence: TGTGCCAGCCGACAGTTAGACCCGATACAAAACATTCAGTACTTC.

The V call is TRBV11-2, the J call TRBJ2-3, with TRBD2 matching 9 bases. This CDR3 contains 16 residues. Trimming took 1 base from V and 3 from J; bases not matched to a gene: 5. Germline CDR1 reads SGHAT; CDR2 reads FQNNGV. The CDR3 DNA reads as TGTGCCAGCAGCTTAGTTTTGCGGGGGGGAACAGATACGCAGTATTTT. It encodes CASSLVLRGGTDTQYF.

This clonotype was counted ten times or more. The rearrangement uses TRBV5-5 and TRBJ2-2; no clear D. CDR3 length: 13 amino acids. Germline V lookup: CDR1 SGHKS, CDR2 YYEKEE (reference sequence). The V and J ends lost 5 bases and 6 bases respectively, with 11 bases between them. Here the CDR3 DNA reads TGTGCCAGCAGACGACCTTTCTCCGGGGAGCTGTTTTTT. Amino acids: CASRRPFSGELFF. Looking up the rest from reference TRBV5-5 and TRBJ2-2 gives the full variable domain: DAGVTQSPTHLIKTRGQQVTLRCSPISGHKSVSWYQQVLGQGPQFIFQYYEKEERGRGNFPDRFSARQFPNYSSELNVNALLLGDSALYLCASRRPFSGELFFGEGSRLTVL.

This clonotype was found many times. This chain uses TRBV6-1 with TRBJ2-4; TRBD1 aligns across 9 bases. The V and J ends lost 5 bases and 0 bases, in that order; junction bases with no gene match: 5. Germline CDR1 MNHNS, CDR2 SASEGT. CDR3 length: 16 residues. The chain's CDR3 is CASSHDRGIAKNIQYF. The CDR3 DNA follows: TGTGCCAGCAGTCATGACAGGGGGATAGCCAAAAACATTCAGTACTTC.

The V gene is TRBV20-1, the J gene TRBJ2-4, with 9 positions matching TRBD1. Germline CDR1 reads DFQATT; CDR2 reads SNEGSKA (reference sequence). The J segment lost 3 bases and the V segment lost 5 bases, leaving 11 bases of the junction unmatched. This CDR3 region has 16 residues. The CDR3 nucleotides read TGCAGTGCTCCCCCGGGACAGGGTGTGGACAAAAACATTCAGTACTTC. Its protein is CSAPPGQGVDKNIQYF.

The rearrangement uses TRBV7-9 and TRBJ2-5; TRBD2 is a possible D gene (5 bases). Trimming removed 0 bases at V and 1 base at J, with 15 bases between. CDR1 and CDR2 from the germline V gene are SEHNR and FQNEAQ (reference sequence). CDR3 size: 17 residues. In DNA, the CDR3 is TGTGCCAGCAGCTTAGCCCAGTTCCGAGAGGGCCAAGAGACCCAGTACTTC. Its protein product is CASSLAQFREGQETQYF.

This clonotype was found a few times. The J gene is TRBJ2-7, the V gene TRBV6-4; 11 nucleotides line up with TRBD2. The CDR3 runs 17 residues. Germline V CDR1 and CDR2: MRHNA, SNTAGT. The V and J ends lost 2 bases and 3 bases, in that order; junction bases with no gene match: 9. In DNA form, the CDR3 reads TGTGCCAGCAGTGACCCTAGCGGGAGGAAACTTAACTACGAGCAGTACTTC. This codes for CASSDPSGRKLNYEQYF.

V gene TRBV7-9 combines with J gene TRBJ2-6, with D perhaps given as TRBD1 or TRBD2 (6 bases each). There are 15 residues in the CDR3. Germline V gives CDR1 SEHNR, CDR2 FQNEAQ (reference sequence). Trimming shortened V by 5 bases and J by 0 bases, and 8 bases separated the two germline ends. The CDR3 loop is CASSPGASGANVLTF. The CDR3, as DNA: TGTGCCAGCAGCCCGGGGGCCTCTGGGGCCAACGTCCTGACTTTC.

This chain connects TRBV27 to TRBJ1-1; D is ambiguous. This CDR3 has 14 residues. Trimming took 1 base from V and 6 from J, leaving 12 bases between them. Per germline, CDR1 MNHEY and CDR2 SMNVEV (reference sequence). The CDR3 DNA reads as TGTGCCAGCAGTTTATTGGGGATTGGGGCTGAAGCTTTCTTT. Its translation is CASSLLGIGAEAFF.

The chain recombines TRBV7-8 with TRBJ2-7, with D perhaps matching TRBD1 (5 bases). With 5 bases removed from V and 2 bases from J, the gap between germline ends came to 16 bases. Germline V gene data show CDR1 as SGHVS and CDR2 as FQNEAQ. CDR3 length: 15 amino acids. CDR3: CASSRSRTKPYEQYF. The CDR3 nucleotides read TGTGCCAGCAGCCGCTCGCGGACAAAACCCTACGAGCAGTACTTC.

This clonotype was detected ten times or more. Here the CDR3 DNA reads TGTGCCAGCAGCCTCAGGAGACTAGCGGGGGTCACAGATACGCAGTATTTT. Encoded protein: CASSLRRLAGVTDTQYF. The rearrangement uses TRBV11-2 and TRBJ2-3; TRBD2 matches 12 bases. This CDR3 is built from 17 residues. Looked up from germline, CDR1 is SGHAT and CDR2 is FQNNGV. V lost 5 bases to trimming and J lost 2 bases; unmatched junction nucleotides: 8.

In this sample, this clonotype turned up a few times. V gene TRBV20-1 combines with J gene TRBJ2-5; TRBD2 matches 13 bases. Trimming cost V 2 bases and J 3 bases; bases outside gene matches: 3. The CDR3 is made up of 15 amino acids. The germline CDR1 and CDR2 sequences are DFQATT and SNEGSKA (reference sequence). The CDR3 loop reads CSARWTSGRKETQYF. The DNA of the CDR3 is TGCAGTGCTAGATGGACTAGCGGGAGAAAAGAGACCCAGTACTTC.

The chain's CDR3 is CASSVSGRFGETQYF. DNA of the CDR3: TGTGCCAGCAGCGTATCCGGGAGGTTTGGAGAGACCCAGTACTTC. The J gene is TRBJ2-5, the V gene TRBV9; 7 bases align to TRBD2. Germline assignment: CDR1 SGDLS and CDR2 YYNGEE. The length of the CDR3 is 15 residues. The V segment lost 1 base and the J segment 4 bases; nucleotides outside the gene matches: 7.

The V and J genes are TRBV7-2 and TRBJ2-7; D remains ambiguous. The V gene's germline CDR1 is SGHTA and CDR2 FQGNSA. Between the trimmed V and J ends, which lost 5 bases and 6 bases, there was a span of 14 bases. This CDR3 is 13 amino acids long. The CDR3 protein is CASSQGPRREQYF. Written as DNA, the CDR3 is TGTGCCAGCAGCCAAGGACCGAGGCGCGAGCAGTACTTC.

The rearrangement joins TRBV12-3 or TRBV12-4 to TRBJ2-3, with 7 nucleotides matching TRBD2. The CDR3 contains 15 residues. V trimming: 3 bases; J trimming: 4 bases; junction bases outside the gene matches: 7. The chain's CDR3 is CASSFRGGSADTQYF. Here the CDR3 DNA reads TGTGCCAGCAGTTTCCGGGGCGGGAGCGCAGATACGCAGTATTTT.